This T cell receptor beta chain derives from a study of T cell responses to AZD1222 COVID-19 vaccine. Produced via immunoSEQ multiplex PCR; TCRdb's table is partial and in-frame only. Of 90,000 to 150,000 clones in the sample, 88% were seen once. Sequenced here: peripheral blood, sampled on day 0 of AZD1222 vaccination. This receptor was taken from an adult in good health.

The CDR3 loop is CASSIDHRDSYGYTF. In DNA, the CDR3 is TGTGCCAGTAGTATAGATCATCGGGACAGCTATGGCTACACCTTC. V is TRBV19 and J is TRBJ1-2; 7 nucleotides agree with TRBD1. The junction had 5 bases not matched to a gene; V was cut back by 0 bases and J by 4 bases. The CDR3 runs to 15 residues. The germline V gene has CDR1 LNHDA and CDR2 SQIVND (reference sequence).